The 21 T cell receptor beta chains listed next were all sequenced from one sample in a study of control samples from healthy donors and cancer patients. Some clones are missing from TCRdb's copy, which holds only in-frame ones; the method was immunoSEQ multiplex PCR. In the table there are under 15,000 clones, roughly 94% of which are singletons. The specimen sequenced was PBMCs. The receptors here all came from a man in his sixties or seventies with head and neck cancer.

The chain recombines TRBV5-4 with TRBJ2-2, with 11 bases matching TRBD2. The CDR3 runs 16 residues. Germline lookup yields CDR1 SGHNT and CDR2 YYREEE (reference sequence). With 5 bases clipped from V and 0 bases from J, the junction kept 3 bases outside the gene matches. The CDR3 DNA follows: TGTGCCAGCAGGGATAGCGGGGGGGCGAACACCGGGGAGCTGTTTTTT. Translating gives CASRDSGGANTGELFF.

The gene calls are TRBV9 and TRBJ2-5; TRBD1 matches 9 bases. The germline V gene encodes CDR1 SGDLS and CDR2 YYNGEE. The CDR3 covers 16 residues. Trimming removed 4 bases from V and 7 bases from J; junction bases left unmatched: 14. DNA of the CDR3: TGTGCCAGCAGCCCCCAGGGACAGGGAGGACGCGTGACCCAGTACTTC. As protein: CASSPQGQGGRVTQYF. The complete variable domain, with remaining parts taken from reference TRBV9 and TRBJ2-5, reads DSGVTQTPKHLITATGQRVTLRCSPRSGDLSVYWYQQSLDQGLQFLIQYYNGEERAKGNILERFSAQQFPDLHSELNLSSLELGDSALYFCASSPQGQGGRVTQYFGPGTRLLVL.

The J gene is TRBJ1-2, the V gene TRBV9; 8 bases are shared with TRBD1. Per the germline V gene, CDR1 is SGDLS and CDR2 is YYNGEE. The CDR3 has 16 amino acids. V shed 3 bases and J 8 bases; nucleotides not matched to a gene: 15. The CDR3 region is CASSGPRDRTISGYTF. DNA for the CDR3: TGTGCCAGCAGCGGCCCCCGGGACAGGACTATTTCGGGCTACACCTTC.

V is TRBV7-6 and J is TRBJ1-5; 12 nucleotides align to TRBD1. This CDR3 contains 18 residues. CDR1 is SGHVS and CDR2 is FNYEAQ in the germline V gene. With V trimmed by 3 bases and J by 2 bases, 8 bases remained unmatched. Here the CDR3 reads CASSLGTGGYGGNQPQHF. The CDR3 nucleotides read TGTGCCAGCAGCTTGGGGACAGGGGGCTATGGTGGCAATCAGCCCCAGCATTTT.

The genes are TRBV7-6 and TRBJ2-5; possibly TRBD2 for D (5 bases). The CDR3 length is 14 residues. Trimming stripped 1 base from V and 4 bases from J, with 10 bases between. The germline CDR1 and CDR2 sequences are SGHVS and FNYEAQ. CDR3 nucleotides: TGTGCCAGCAGCTTAGAGGCGCGGGTAGAGACCCAGTACTTC. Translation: CASSLEARVETQYF.

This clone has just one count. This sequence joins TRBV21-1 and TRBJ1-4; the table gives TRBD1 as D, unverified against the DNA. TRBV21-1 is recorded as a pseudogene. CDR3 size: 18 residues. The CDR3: CASSKLGTAHATNEKLFF. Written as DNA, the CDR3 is TGTGCCAGCAGCAAACTGGGGACAGCTCATGCAACTAATGAAAAACTGTTTTTT.

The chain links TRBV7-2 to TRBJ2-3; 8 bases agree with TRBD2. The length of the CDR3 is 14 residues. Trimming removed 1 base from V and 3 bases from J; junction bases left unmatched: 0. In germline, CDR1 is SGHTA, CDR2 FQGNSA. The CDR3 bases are TGTGCCAGCAGCTTAGTAGCGGGGACAGATACGCAGTATTTT. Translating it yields CASSLVAGTDTQYF.

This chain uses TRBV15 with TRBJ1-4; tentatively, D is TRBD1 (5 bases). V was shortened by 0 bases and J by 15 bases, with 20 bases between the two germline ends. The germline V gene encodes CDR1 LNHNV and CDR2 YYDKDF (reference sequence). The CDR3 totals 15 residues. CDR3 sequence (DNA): TGTGCCACCAGCAGAGACCTACTGACAGTCCAAGACGTGTTTTTT. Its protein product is CATSRDLLTVQDVFF.

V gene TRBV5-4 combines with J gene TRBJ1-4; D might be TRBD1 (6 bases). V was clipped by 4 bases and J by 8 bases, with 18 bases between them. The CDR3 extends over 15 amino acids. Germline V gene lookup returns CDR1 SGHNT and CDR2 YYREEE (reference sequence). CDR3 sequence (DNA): TGTGCCAGCAGCGCTGAGGGGGGCGCTCAGGAAAAACTGTTTTTT. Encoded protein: CASSAEGGAQEKLFF. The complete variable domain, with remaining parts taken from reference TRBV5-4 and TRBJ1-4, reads ETGVTQSPTHLIKTRGQQVTLRCSSQSGHNTVSWYQQALGQGPQFIFQYYREEENGRGNFPPRFSGLQFPNYSSELNVNALELDDSALYLCASSAEGGAQEKLFFGSGTQLSVL.

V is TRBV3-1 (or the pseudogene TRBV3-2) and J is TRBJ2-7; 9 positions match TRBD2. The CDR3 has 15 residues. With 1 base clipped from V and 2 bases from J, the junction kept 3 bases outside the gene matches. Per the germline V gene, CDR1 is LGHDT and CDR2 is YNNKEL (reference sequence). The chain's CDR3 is CASSQGGGAPYEQYF. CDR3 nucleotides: TGTGCCAGCAGCCAAGGCGGGGGGGCCCCCTACGAGCAGTACTTC.

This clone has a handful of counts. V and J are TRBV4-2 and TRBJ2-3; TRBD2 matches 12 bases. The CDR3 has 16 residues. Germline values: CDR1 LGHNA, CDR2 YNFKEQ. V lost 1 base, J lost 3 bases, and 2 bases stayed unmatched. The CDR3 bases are TGTGCCAGCAGCCAAGCTGGGACTAGCGGGACAGATACGCAGTATTTT. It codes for CASSQAGTSGTDTQYF.

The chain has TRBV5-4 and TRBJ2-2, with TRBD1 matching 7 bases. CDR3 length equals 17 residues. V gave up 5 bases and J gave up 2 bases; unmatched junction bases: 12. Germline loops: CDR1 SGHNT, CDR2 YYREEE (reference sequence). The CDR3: CASRKGPGQLNTGELFF. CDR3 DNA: TGTGCCAGCAGGAAAGGTCCGGGACAGCTTAACACCGGGGAGCTGTTTTTT. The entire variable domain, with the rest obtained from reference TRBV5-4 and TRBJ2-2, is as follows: ETGVTQSPTHLIKTRGQQVTLRCSSQSGHNTVSWYQQALGQGPQFIFQYYREEENGRGNFPPRFSGLQFPNYSSELNVNALELDDSALYLCASRKGPGQLNTGELFFGEGSRLTVL.

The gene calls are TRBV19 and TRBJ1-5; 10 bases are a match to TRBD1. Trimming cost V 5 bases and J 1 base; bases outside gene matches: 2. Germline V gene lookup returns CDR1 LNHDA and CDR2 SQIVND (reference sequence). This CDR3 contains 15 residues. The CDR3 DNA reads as TGTGCCAGTAGTCGACAGGGGGCGAGCAATCAGCCCCAGCATTTT. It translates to CASSRQGASNQPQHF.

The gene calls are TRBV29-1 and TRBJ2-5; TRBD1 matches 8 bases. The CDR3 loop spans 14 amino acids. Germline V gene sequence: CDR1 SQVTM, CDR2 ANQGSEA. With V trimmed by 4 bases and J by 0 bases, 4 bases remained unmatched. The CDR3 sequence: CSVAGGIYQETQYF. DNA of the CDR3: TGCAGCGTTGCAGGGGGCATCTACCAAGAGACCCAGTACTTC.

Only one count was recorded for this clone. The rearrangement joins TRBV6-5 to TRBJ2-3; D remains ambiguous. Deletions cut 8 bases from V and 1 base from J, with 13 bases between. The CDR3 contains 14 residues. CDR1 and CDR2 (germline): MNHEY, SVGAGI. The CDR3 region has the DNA TGTGCCAGCGTTTGGCTAGTAGGCACAGATACGCAGTATTTT. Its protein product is CASVWLVGTDTQYF.

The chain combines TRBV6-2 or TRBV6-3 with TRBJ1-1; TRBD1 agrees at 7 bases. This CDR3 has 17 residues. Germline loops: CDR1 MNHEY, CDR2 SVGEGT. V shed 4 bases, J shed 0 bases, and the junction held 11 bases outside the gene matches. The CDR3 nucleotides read TGTGCCAGCAGTTTAAACCCGGGACAGATCATGAACACTGAAGCTTTCTTT. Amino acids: CASSLNPGQIMNTEAFF.

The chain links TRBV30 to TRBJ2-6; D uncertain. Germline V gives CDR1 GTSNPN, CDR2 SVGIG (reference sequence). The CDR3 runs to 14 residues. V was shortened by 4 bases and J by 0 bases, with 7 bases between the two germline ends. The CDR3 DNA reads TGTGCCTGGAACCCCAGCTCTGGGGCCAACGTCCTGACTTTC. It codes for CAWNPSSGANVLTF.

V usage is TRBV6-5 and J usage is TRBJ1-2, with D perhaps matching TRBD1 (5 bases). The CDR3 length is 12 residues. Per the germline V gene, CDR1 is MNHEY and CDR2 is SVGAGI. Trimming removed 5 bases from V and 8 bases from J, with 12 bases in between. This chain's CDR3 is CASSRSGGGYTF. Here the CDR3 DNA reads TGTGCCAGCAGTAGGTCCGGGGGGGGCTACACCTTC.

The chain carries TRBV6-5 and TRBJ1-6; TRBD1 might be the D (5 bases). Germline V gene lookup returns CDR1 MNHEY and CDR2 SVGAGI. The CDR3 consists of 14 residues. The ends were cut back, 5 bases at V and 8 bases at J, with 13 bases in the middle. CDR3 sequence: CASSRNGGDSPLHF. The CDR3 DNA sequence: TGTGCCAGCAGTCGGAATGGGGGTGATTCACCCCTCCACTTT.

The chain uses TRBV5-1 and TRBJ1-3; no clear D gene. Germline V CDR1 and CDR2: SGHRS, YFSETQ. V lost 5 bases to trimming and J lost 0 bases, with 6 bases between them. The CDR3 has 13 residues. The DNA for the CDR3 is TGCGCCAGCAGGACAAGCTCTGGAAACACCATATATTTT. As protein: CASRTSSGNTIYF.

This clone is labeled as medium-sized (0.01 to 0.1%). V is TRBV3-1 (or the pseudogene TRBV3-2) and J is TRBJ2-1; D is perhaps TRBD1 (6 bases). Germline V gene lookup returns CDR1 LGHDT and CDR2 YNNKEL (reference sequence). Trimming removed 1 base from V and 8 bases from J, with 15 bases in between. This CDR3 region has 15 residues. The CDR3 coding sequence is TGTGCCAGCAGCCAAGGCTGGGGGCGCGTCTATGAGCAGTTCTTC. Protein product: CASSQGWGRVYEQFF.